The 7 T cell receptor beta chains below come from one sample, sequenced in a study of blood T cell repertoires in COVID-19. Here immunoSEQ multiplex PCR was the method, and the copy in TCRdb shows in-frame clones only, minus some. The table lists approximately 310,000 clones, around 87% of them singletons, with less than 9.5% in the top ten. The material sequenced was peripheral blood. The receptors come from a woman in her forties or fifties who had recovered from COVID-19.

The chain recombines TRBV9 with TRBJ1-6, with D perhaps TRBD1 (5 bases). CDR1 is SGDLS and CDR2 is YYNGEE in the germline V gene. The V end was cut by 5 bases, the J end by 7 bases, with 7 bases between. There are 12 residues in the CDR3. The CDR3 DNA reads as TGTGCCAGCAGACGGACAAATTCACCCCTCCACTTT. Amino acids: CASRRTNSPLHF. Variable domain in full (rest from reference TRBV9 and TRBJ1-6): DSGVTQTPKHLITATGQRVTLRCSPRSGDLSVYWYQQSLDQGLQFLIQYYNGEERAKGNILERFSAQQFPDLHSELNLSSLELGDSALYFCASRRTNSPLHFGNGTRLTVT.

The chain combines TRBV5-8 with TRBJ2-3; a weak D match, TRBD2 (6 bases). V was shortened by 3 bases and J by 7 bases, with 9 bases between the two germline ends. CDR3 length: 12 residues. Germline V gives CDR1 SGHTS, CDR2 YDEGEE. This CDR3 reads CASSSSANTQYF. Here the CDR3 DNA reads TGTGCCAGCAGCTCTAGCGCGAATACGCAGTATTTT.

Concerning this clone itself: The junction departs from the called germline gene at one end, perhaps through a read error. The chain couples TRBV7-6 to TRBJ2-7, with 9 bases matching TRBD1. CDR1 is SGHVS and CDR2 is FNYEAQ in the germline V gene. This CDR3 is 16 amino acids long. The CDR3 reads CASSPSAGTGTYGQYF. In DNA form, the CDR3 reads TGTGCCAGCAGCCCCTCGGCTGGGACAGGGACCTACGGGCAGTACTTC.

J is TRBJ1-1 and V is TRBV19, with a weak D call TRBD1 (6 bases). CDR1 and CDR2 (germline): LNHDA, SQIVND (reference sequence). CDR3 length: 14 amino acids. Trimming stripped 4 bases from V and 6 bases from J, with 15 bases between. The CDR3 DNA reads as TGTGCCAGTAGTACAACAGGGTTGGGGCCTGAAGCTTTCTTT. It is translated as CASSTTGLGPEAFF.

This chain links TRBV19 with TRBJ1-2; D might be TRBD1 (6 bases). Germline-derived CDR1 and CDR2 are LNHDA and SQIVND (reference sequence). This CDR3 has 16 residues. V shed 4 bases and J shed 4 bases, with 19 bases lying between them. CDR3 DNA sequence: TGTGCCAGTAGTACCCGTACAGGGCCTCGGAGCTATGGCTACACCTTC. It codes for CASSTRTGPRSYGYTF.

The CDR3 sequence is CARGDRGNYGYTF. DNA for the CDR3: TGTGCCCGTGGGGACAGGGGGAACTATGGCTACACCTTC. The J gene is TRBJ1-2, the V gene TRBV30; 11 bases line up with TRBD1. The trim removed 8 bases at V and 2 bases at J, leaving 4 bases unmatched. The germline V gene encodes CDR1 GTSNPN and CDR2 SVGIG (reference sequence). The CDR3 is made up of 13 amino acids.

The chain employs TRBV7-2 and TRBJ2-5, with D tentatively TRBD2 (5 bases). The CDR3 is made up of 13 amino acids. With 5 bases removed from V and 2 bases from J, the gap between germline ends came to 9 bases. CDR1 is SGHTA and CDR2 is FQGNSA in the germline V gene. CDR3 region: CASSAGLQETQYF. In DNA, the CDR3 is TGTGCCAGCAGCGCAGGACTGCAAGAGACCCAGTACTTC.